The 24 T cell receptor beta chains given below trace back to one sample, sequenced in a study of blood T cell repertoires in COVID-19. The method was immunoSEQ multiplex PCR; TCRdb's version includes in-frame clones alone and lacks a portion of them. The repertoire holds about 300,000 clones, with over 80% as singletons. The source material was peripheral blood. All receptors derive from a woman in her forties or fifties with COVID-19, enrolled during active disease.

The chain links TRBV5-1 to TRBJ2-5; 10 positions agree with TRBD2. The junction had 3 bases not matched to a gene; V was cut back by 5 bases and J by 5 bases. Looked up from germline, CDR1 is SGHRS and CDR2 is YFSETQ. CDR3 length: 13 residues. CDR3 amino acids: CASRLAGAETQYF. The CDR3 coding sequence is TGCGCCAGCAGGCTAGCGGGAGCCGAGACCCAGTACTTC.

The V gene is TRBV24-1, the J gene TRBJ2-7; 13 nucleotides agree with TRBD2. CDR1 and CDR2 from the germline V gene are KGHDR and SFDVKD. The ends lost 3 bases at V and 2 bases at J; junction bases unmatched: 12. The CDR3 is made up of 19 amino acids. CDR3 loop: CATSDLPGLAGIETYEQYF. CDR3 bases: TGTGCCACCAGTGATCTCCCGGGACTAGCGGGGATCGAGACCTACGAGCAGTACTTC.

The chain recombines TRBV6-5 with TRBJ2-7; 7 bases are a match to TRBD1. The CDR3 length is 15 residues. V lost 0 bases to trimming and J lost 6 bases; unmatched junction nucleotides: 8. From germline, CDR1 is MNHEY and CDR2 SVGAGI. CDR3 in DNA: TGTGCCAGCAGTTACTCGAATGTCGCAGGGGGCGAGCAGTACTTC. As protein: CASSYSNVAGGEQYF.

The CDR3 region has the DNA TGTGCCACCAGTGATCCGCTAGCGGGAGGGAACTACAATGAGCAGTTCTTC. This codes for CATSDPLAGGNYNEQFF. The chain couples TRBV24-1 to TRBJ2-1, with 12 bases identical to TRBD2. V dropped 3 bases and J dropped 3; count of bases not matched to a gene: 5. From germline, CDR1 is KGHDR and CDR2 SFDVKD. The CDR3 is 17 amino acids.

This chain joins TRBV14 and TRBJ2-3, with 7 bases lining up with TRBD1. The ends lost 4 bases at V and 8 bases at J; junction bases unmatched: 15. Looked up from germline, CDR1 is SGHDN and CDR2 is FVKESK. CDR3 length: 16 amino acids. The CDR3 region has the DNA TGTGCCAGCAGCCCCCGGGACAGCGTTAAAGAGGGTACGCAGTATTTT. This codes for CASSPRDSVKEGTQYF.

Only a few counts were recorded for this clone. This chain uses TRBV25-1 with TRBJ2-2; D possibly corresponds to TRBD2 (7 bases). The germline V and J ends were trimmed by 6 bases and 7 bases, with 24 bases remaining between them. Per germline, CDR1 MGHDK and CDR2 SYGVNS. CDR3 size: 17 residues. The CDR3: CASSARGGTNKDGELFF. DNA of the CDR3: TGTGCCAGCAGCGCCAGGGGAGGGACTAACAAAGACGGGGAGCTGTTTTTT.

The genes are TRBV24-1 and TRBJ2-1; weak D call: TRBD2 (5 bases). The length of the CDR3 is 14 residues. The V gene's germline CDR1 is KGHDR and CDR2 SFDVKD. Trimming removed 4 bases at V and 7 bases at J, with 13 bases between. The CDR3 reads CATSESEGRNEQFF. Written as DNA, the CDR3 is TGTGCCACCAGTGAATCGGAAGGGAGAAATGAGCAGTTCTTC.

The V call is TRBV30, the J call TRBJ2-3; possibly TRBD1 for D (5 bases). This CDR3 contains 14 residues. CDR1 is GTSNPN and CDR2 is SVGIG in the germline V gene (reference sequence). V lost 2 bases, J lost 3 bases, and 12 bases lay in between. The CDR3 loop reads CAWSQGRRTDTQYF. CDR3 nucleotides: TGTGCCTGGAGTCAGGGTAGAAGGACAGATACGCAGTATTTT.

This sequence joins TRBV19 and TRBJ2-2; the D gene is possibly TRBD1 (5 bases). V was shortened by 7 bases and J by 1 base, with 13 bases between the two germline ends. The CDR3 contains 15 residues. CDR1 is LNHDA and CDR2 is SQIVND in the germline V gene (reference sequence). The CDR3 region is CASKKGSLNTGELFF. The CDR3 DNA reads as TGTGCCAGTAAAAAGGGGTCCTTGAACACCGGGGAGCTGTTTTTT. The complete variable domain, with remaining parts taken from reference TRBV19 and TRBJ2-2, reads DGGITQSPKYLFRKEGQNVTLSCEQNLNHDAMYWYRQDPGQGLRLIYYSQIVNDFQKGDIAEGYSVSREKKESFPLTVTSAQKNPTAFYLCASKKGSLNTGELFFGEGSRLTVL.

The rearrangement joins TRBV5-1 to TRBJ2-7; D uncertain. V gave up 0 bases and J gave up 7 bases, with 17 bases separating them. Per the germline V gene, CDR1 is SGHRS and CDR2 is YFSETQ. The CDR3 runs to 15 residues. CDR3 nucleotide sequence: TGCGCCAGCAGCTTGGGAACAGTGGATCTTAGGGAGCAGTACTTC. This encodes CASSLGTVDLREQYF. Full variable domain (remainder filled in from reference TRBV5-1 and TRBJ2-7): KAGVTQTPRYLIKTRGQQVTLSCSPISGHRSVSWYQQTPGQGLQFLFEYFSETQRNKGNFPGRFSGRQFSNSRSEMNVSTLELGDSALYLCASSLGTVDLREQYFGPGTRLTVT.

The chain joins TRBV15 to TRBJ2-7; D is ambiguous. Deletions cut 3 bases from V and 5 bases from J, with 17 bases between. The CDR3 length is 15 residues. Germline V gene sequence: CDR1 LNHNV, CDR2 YYDKDF (reference sequence). The CDR3 DNA follows: TGTGCCACCAGCAGGCCTCCGGGTCTCGCCAACGAGCAGTACTTC. Translating it yields CATSRPPGLANEQYF.

The chain couples TRBV10-3 to TRBJ2-5; TRBD2 aligns across 9 bases. V lost 0 bases, J lost 2 bases, and 7 bases stayed unmatched. The length of the CDR3 is 17 residues. In germline, CDR1 is ENHRY, CDR2 SYGVKD. Here the CDR3 reads CAISESVGLAGQETQYF. For the CDR3, the DNA is TGTGCCATCAGTGAGTCGGTGGGTCTAGCGGGACAAGAGACCCAGTACTTC.

The gene calls are TRBV9 and TRBJ1-2; D unresolved. This CDR3 has 15 amino acids. The V end lost 3 bases, the J end lost 0 bases, and 12 bases lay between the germline ends. Germline values: CDR1 SGDLS, CDR2 YYNGEE. CDR3 sequence reads: CASSASAAPNYGYTF. The DNA for the CDR3 is TGTGCCAGCAGCGCCTCAGCGGCCCCTAACTATGGCTACACCTTC.

V usage is TRBV10-3 and J usage is TRBJ2-3; D uncertain. Trimming removed 0 bases at V and 0 bases at J, with 10 bases between. The V gene's germline CDR1 is ENHRY and CDR2 SYGVKD. The CDR3 is made up of 16 amino acids. CDR3 bases: TGTGCCATCAGTGAGTCGTGGAGCGCCAGCACAGATACGCAGTATTTT. Translating gives CAISESWSASTDTQYF.

This rearrangement joins TRBV30 to TRBJ1-2; 8 bases map to TRBD1. J lost 8 bases, V lost 5 bases, and 10 bases had no gene match. Germline CDR1 is GTSNPN and CDR2 is SVGIG (reference sequence). The CDR3 totals 13 residues. The CDR3 bases are TGTGCCTGGGGAACAGGGGGGTCAGGGGGCTACACCTTC. Translating gives CAWGTGGSGGYTF.

The chain recombines TRBV24-1 with TRBJ2-1, with 7 bases identical to TRBD1. Germline V gene data show CDR1 as KGHDR and CDR2 as SFDVKD. Germline trimming cut 9 bases from V and 0 bases from J; bases unmatched to any gene: 4. The CDR3 contains 14 residues. CDR3 loop: CATEGQPSYNEQFF. CDR3 DNA sequence: TGTGCCACCGAGGGACAGCCCTCCTACAATGAGCAGTTCTTC.

This sequence joins TRBV24-1 and TRBJ2-7, with 11 bases that match TRBD2. This CDR3 spans 16 amino acids. Germline assignment: CDR1 KGHDR and CDR2 SFDVKD. J gave up 2 bases and V 4 bases, and 6 bases lay outside the gene matches. CDR3 amino acids: CATSDIGTSGAYEQYF. CDR3 sequence (DNA): TGTGCCACCAGTGACATCGGGACTAGCGGAGCCTACGAGCAGTACTTC.

The chain has TRBV18 and TRBJ2-2, with TRBD1 matching over 7 bases. The CDR3 spans 17 residues. Germline-derived CDR1 and CDR2 are KGHSH and LQKENI. Trimming removed 4 bases from V and 5 bases from J; junction bases left unmatched: 13. CDR3 nucleotide sequence: TGTGCCAGCTCACGACCGGTCACAGGGGAAAGGACCGGGGAGCTGTTTTTT. It encodes CASSRPVTGERTGELFF.

The CDR3 bases are TGTGCCAGCAGCTCCTGGGGGACTAGCGGAAACAATGAGCAGTTCTTC. This sequence encodes CASSSWGTSGNNEQFF. V gene TRBV7-2 combines with J gene TRBJ2-1; 11 positions match TRBD2. Germline lookup yields CDR1 SGHTA and CDR2 FQGNSA. The CDR3 sequence is 16 residues long. The junction had 7 bases not matched to a gene; V was cut back by 4 bases and J by 5 bases.

The chain employs TRBV18 and TRBJ1-2; perhaps TRBD1 as D (6 bases). The CDR3 contains 16 residues. Germline assignment: CDR1 KGHSH and CDR2 LQKENI. The V end was cut by 4 bases, the J end by 5 bases, with 20 bases between. The CDR3 DNA follows: TGTGCCAGCTCACTCCAACTCACCAGGGGCCATTATGGCTACACCTTC. Its translation is CASSLQLTRGHYGYTF.

The rearrangement links TRBV7-9 to TRBJ2-5; weak D call: TRBD2 (5 bases). V lost 1 base and J lost 5, with 26 bases in between. Germline V lookup: CDR1 SEHNR, CDR2 FQNEAQ (reference sequence). This CDR3 comprises 19 residues. CDR3 nucleotide sequence: TGTGCCAGCAGCTTAGGATCCCCTCGAGAAGGGAGAAAGAAGGAGACCCAGTACTTC. Its translation is CASSLGSPREGRKKETQYF.

This chain connects TRBV6-6 to TRBJ2-7, with TRBD1 matching 9 bases. V shed 2 bases and J 5 bases; nucleotides not matched to a gene: 10. In germline, CDR1 is MNHNY, CDR2 SVGAGI (reference sequence). This CDR3 region has 16 residues. The CDR3 DNA is TGTGCCAGCAGTTACGGGACCGGGACAGGGTATAACGAGCAGTACTTC. Its translation: CASSYGTGTGYNEQYF.

The CDR3 spells CAWAWEGVMRTQYF. In DNA form, the CDR3 reads TGTGCCTGGGCTTGGGAGGGGGTGATGAGGACCCAGTACTTC. V is TRBV30 and J is TRBJ2-5, with a possible D match to TRBD2 (7 bases). CDR3 length equals 14 residues. Germline-derived CDR1 and CDR2 are GTSNPN and SVGIG (reference sequence). The V end was cut by 5 bases, the J end by 7 bases, with 20 bases between.

The CDR3 reads CASSVTRGSTYNEQFF. The CDR3 region has the DNA TGTGCCAGCAGCGTAACCCGCGGGAGCACCTACAATGAGCAGTTCTTC. V usage is TRBV9 and J usage is TRBJ2-1, with 7 bases identical to TRBD2. After removal of 1 base from V and 2 bases from J, the junction contained 6 bases not matched to a gene. CDR3 length: 16 amino acids. Germline V gene lookup returns CDR1 SGDLS and CDR2 YYNGEE.